One and the same sample provided the 27 T cell receptor beta chains below, sequenced in a study of regulatory and conventional T cells in RAG deficiency (dated by TCRdb to 2016 to 2017). The library was prepared using the immunoSEQ multiplex PCR assay. In TCRdb, the immuneACCESS table is reduced to in-frame sequences with V and J assigned. These tables do not hold every clone; where another copy was compared, an unresolved V gene accounts for under half, and the others remain unexplained. The sample yields tens of thousands of clones; 89% were counted once. The biggest ten clones account for about an eighth of the sample. This sample was shared with a second study, whose subject was regulatory T cells. The second study reports: The multiplex PCR relied on 52 forward TRBV primers and 13 reverse TRBJ primers, and amplification bias was corrected through assay-based and computational methods.

The sequenced sample was CD8+ T cells sorted from blood. These receptors were collected from a human donor in good health.

The CDR3 DNA reads TGTGCCAGCAGACTAGAGGGCAGAAACACCATATATTTT. Amino acids: CASRLEGRNTIYF. The chain has TRBV7-9 and TRBJ1-3; D uncertain. This CDR3 is built from 13 residues. Germline V lookup: CDR1 SEHNR, CDR2 FQNEAQ (reference sequence). Trimming stripped 6 bases from V and 5 bases from J, with 11 bases between.

The chain couples TRBV30 to TRBJ2-1; tentative D call: TRBD1 (6 bases). Trimming removed 4 bases at V and 6 bases at J, with 19 bases between. The germline V gene encodes CDR1 GTSNPN and CDR2 SVGIG (reference sequence). CDR3 length: 15 amino acids. For the CDR3, the DNA is TGTGCCTGGACCTTGAGGGGGATCACCGTCAATGAGCAGTTCTTC. Its protein product is CAWTLRGITVNEQFF. The variable domain in full, completed from reference TRBV30 and TRBJ2-1, reads SQTIHQWPATLVQPVGSPLSLECTVEGTSNPNLYWYRQAAGRGLQLLFYSVGIGQISSEVPQNLSASRPQDRQFILSSKKLLLSDSGFYLCAWTLRGITVNEQFFGPGTRLTVL.

This chain links TRBV28 with TRBJ1-5; tentatively, D is TRBD1 (5 bases). The germline gives CDR1 MDHEN, CDR2 SYDVKM. The CDR3 loop spans 15 amino acids. V was trimmed by 6 bases and J by 4 bases, leaving 16 bases between them. This CDR3 is CASSLGRGRNQPQHF. The CDR3 region has the DNA TGTGCCAGCAGCCTAGGTAGGGGTCGGAATCAGCCCCAGCATTTT.

The chain uses TRBV27 and TRBJ2-1, with D perhaps matching TRBD1 (5 bases). The CDR3 is 15 amino acids. The germline V and J ends were trimmed by 5 bases and 4 bases, with 15 bases remaining between them. Germline loops: CDR1 MNHEY, CDR2 SMNVEV (reference sequence). The CDR3 region is CASSDFRQLYNEQFF. The CDR3 DNA reads TGTGCCAGCAGTGACTTCCGACAGCTTTACAATGAGCAGTTCTTC.

CDR3 coding DNA: TGTGCCAGCAGCTTAAAAGGGGCAGAACTAGGGACTGAAGCTTTCTTT. This codes for CASSLKGAELGTEAFF. V gene TRBV7-9 combines with J gene TRBJ1-1; weak D call: TRBD1 (5 bases). Germline V gives CDR1 SEHNR, CDR2 FQNEAQ (reference sequence). V was trimmed by 2 bases and J by 5 bases, leaving 18 bases between them. There are 16 residues in the CDR3.

The gene calls are TRBV21-1 and TRBJ1-3; TRBD1, as called in the table, went unchecked against the DNA. TRBV21-1 is designated a pseudogene. The CDR3 totals 19 residues. The CDR3 sequence: CASRTSPGTGGLSGNTIYF. CDR3 bases: TGTGCCAGCAGAACGTCGCCCGGGACAGGGGGTCTATCTGGAAACACCATATATTTT.

This chain joins TRBV15 and TRBJ1-6; no clear D. Germline CDR1 is LNHNV and CDR2 is YYDKDF (reference sequence). This CDR3 contains 16 residues. The V end lost 0 bases, the J end lost 10 bases, and 16 bases lay between the germline ends. CDR3 bases: TGTGCCACCAGCAGAGATAGATCCCTTGCGCAATCACCCCTCCACTTT. It yields the protein CATSRDRSLAQSPLHF. Filled out from reference TRBV15 and TRBJ1-6, the complete variable domain reads DAMVIQNPRYQVTQFGKPVTLSCSQTLNHNVMYWYQQKSSQAPKLLFHYYDKDFNNEADTPDNFQSRRPNTSFCFLDIRSPGLGDTAMYLCATSRDRSLAQSPLHFGNGTRLTVT.

The J gene is TRBJ2-3, the V gene TRBV30; TRBD2 matches at 9 bases. CDR1 is GTSNPN and CDR2 is SVGIG in the germline V gene (reference sequence). The CDR3 contains 14 residues. The junction had 5 bases not matched to a gene; V was cut back by 4 bases and J by 3 bases. CDR3 in DNA: TGTGCCTGGACTAGCGGGACTGTAACAGATACGCAGTATTTT. Encoded protein: CAWTSGTVTDTQYF.

The CDR3 is CASSGTFSTDTQYF. The CDR3 coding sequence is TGTGCCAGCAGCGGGACATTTAGCACAGATACGCAGTATTTT. This chain links TRBV7-6 with TRBJ2-3, with D perhaps TRBD1 (6 bases). The CDR3 is made up of 14 amino acids. Germline CDR1 SGHVS, CDR2 FNYEAQ. V lost 5 bases, J lost 0 bases, and 9 bases lay in between. Using reference TRBV7-6 and TRBJ2-3 for the parts outside the CDR3, the full variable domain is GAGVSQSPRYKVTKRGQDVALRCDPISGHVSLYWYRQALGQGPEFLTYFNYEAQQDKSGLPNDRFSAERPEGSISTLTIQRTEQRDSAMYRCASSGTFSTDTQYFGPGTRLTVL.

Details on this clone: Sequence at one end of the junction differs from germline and may be a read error. V and J are TRBV7-7 and TRBJ2-7; D remains unclear. This CDR3 has 14 residues. Germline V gives CDR1 SSHAT, CDR2 FNYEAQ (reference sequence). The CDR3 protein is CASSLGPGDYEQYF. The DNA of the CDR3 is TGTGCTAGCAGCTTAGGTCCTGGGGACTACGAGCAGTACTTC.

This chain links TRBV4-1 with TRBJ1-6, with TRBD1 identical over 7 bases. The germline gives CDR1 MGHRA, CDR2 YSYEKL. Losses at the gene ends were 7 bases for V and 7 bases for J; bases not matched to a gene: 10. CDR3 length equals 15 residues. CDR3 DNA: TGCGCCAGCATCGCAGACAGGGCGCAAAATTCACCCCTCCACTTT. It codes for CASIADRAQNSPLHF.

The rearrangement joins TRBV19 to TRBJ1-1, with TRBD1 identical over 9 bases. The V gene end was trimmed by 9 bases and the J gene end by 5 bases; junction bases not matched to a gene: 7. The V gene's germline CDR1 is LNHDA and CDR2 SQIVND (reference sequence). The CDR3 extends over 13 amino acids. CDR3 nucleotides: TGTGCCAGCACCGGGACAGGGCGGACTGAAGCTTTCTTT. As protein: CASTGTGRTEAFF.

The chain joins TRBV2 to TRBJ2-3, with D perhaps TRBD2 (5 bases). Germline V CDR1 and CDR2: SNHLY, FYNNEI. V was trimmed by 4 bases and J by 4 bases, leaving 15 bases between them. The CDR3 length is 15 residues. CDR3 residues: CASSGGVSVADTQYF. CDR3 in DNA: TGTGCCAGCAGTGGGGGAGTATCAGTGGCAGATACGCAGTATTTT.

The rearrangement joins TRBV2 to TRBJ2-3; TRBD2 agrees at 8 bases. The CDR3 length is 13 residues. In germline, CDR1 is SNHLY, CDR2 FYNNEI. Trimming removed 8 bases from V and 3 bases from J; junction bases left unmatched: 4. The CDR3 DNA reads as TGTGCCAGCCCGGGAGGGAATACAGATACGCAGTATTTT. Amino acid sequence: CASPGGNTDTQYF.

The rearrangement joins TRBV21-1 to TRBJ1-1. TRBV21-1 is labeled a pseudogene. The CDR3 runs to 14 residues. The CDR3 protein is CASSKRGGNTEAFF. The CDR3, as DNA: TGTGCCAGCAGCAAAAGGGGGGGTAACACTGAAGCTTTCTTT.

The J gene is TRBJ2-5, the V gene TRBV11-2, with 7 bases aligning to TRBD2. This CDR3 is built from 15 residues. Germline trimming cut 2 bases from V and 4 bases from J; bases unmatched to any gene: 7. The germline gives CDR1 SGHAT, CDR2 FQNNGV. The CDR3 nucleotides read TGTGCCAGCAGCTTAATCTCGGCTAGCGGAGAGACCCAGTACTTC. This translates into CASSLISASGETQYF.

The J gene is TRBJ2-5, the V gene TRBV27; possible D gene TRBD1, 7 bases. The end of the DNA aligns better with TRBJ2-7, so the J call may be wrong. The V gene's germline CDR1 is MNHEY and CDR2 SMNVEV (reference sequence). The CDR3 has 14 amino acids. The chain's CDR3 is CASSSPTGRYEQYF. The DNA for the CDR3 is TGTGCCAGCAGTTCCCCGACAGGGAGGTACGAGCAGTACTTC.

The chain is built from TRBV5-1 and TRBJ1-1; maybe TRBD1 (6 bases). This CDR3 is built from 13 residues. V lost 4 bases and J lost 4, with 11 bases in between. Germline V gene sequence: CDR1 SGHRS, CDR2 YFSETQ. The CDR3 coding sequence is TGCGCCAGCAGCCCGTACAGGGTCACTGAAGCTTTCTTT. This codes for CASSPYRVTEAFF.

This clone was seen once. The chain joins TRBV18 to TRBJ1-1, with D unclear. The CDR3 spans 17 residues. Trimming stripped 2 bases from V and 5 bases from J, with 21 bases between. Looked up from germline, CDR1 is KGHSH and CDR2 is LQKENI. The CDR3 DNA follows: TGTGCCAGCTCACCAACGATTGGACGGCGGGAAGGGACTGAAGCTTTCTTT. It translates to CASSPTIGRREGTEAFF.

The chain has TRBV5-6 and TRBJ2-2, with TRBD1 matching over 7 bases. Germline CDR1 SGHDT, CDR2 YYEEEE. CDR3 length: 15 residues. The V and J ends lost 4 bases and 7 bases, in that order; junction bases with no gene match: 10. The CDR3: CASSRRGRQIGELFF. The CDR3 DNA sequence: TGTGCCAGCAGCCGAAGGGGGCGTCAGATCGGGGAGCTGTTTTTT.

The genes are TRBV30 and TRBJ1-4, with D unclear. V shed 4 bases and J shed 5 bases, with 11 bases lying between them. CDR1 and CDR2 from the germline V gene are GTSNPN and SVGIG (reference sequence). The length of the CDR3 is 13 residues. Here the CDR3 DNA reads TGTGCCTGGAAACCAGCTCTAAATGAAAAACTGTTTTTT. It encodes CAWKPALNEKLFF.

V gene TRBV6-5 combines with J gene TRBJ1-6, with D hard to call. Trimming left V 2 bases short and J 9 bases short, with 14 bases between. The germline gives CDR1 MNHEY, CDR2 SVGAGI. This CDR3 region has 15 residues. For the CDR3, the DNA is TGTGCCAGCAGTTACAACCTCCTTCAAAGTTCACCCCTCCACTTT. It encodes CASSYNLLQSSPLHF.

Only one count was recorded for this clone. The rearrangement joins TRBV9 to TRBJ2-3; no clear D. V lost 0 bases to trimming and J lost 5 bases, with 13 bases between them. This CDR3 spans 15 amino acids. The germline CDR1 and CDR2 sequences are SGDLS and YYNGEE. The CDR3 is CASSVDHAPGDTQYF. CDR3 bases: TGTGCCAGCAGCGTAGATCACGCTCCGGGAGATACGCAGTATTTT.

V gene TRBV19 combines with J gene TRBJ2-7; TRBD2 agrees at 10 bases. Germline CDR1 reads LNHDA; CDR2 reads SQIVND (reference sequence). CDR3 length: 14 amino acids. After removal of 3 bases from V and 6 bases from J, the junction contained 5 bases not matched to a gene. The CDR3 coding sequence is TGTGCCAGTAGTATCTCTAGCGGGAGTGGCGAGCAGTACTTC. Translation gives CASSISSGSGEQYF. Filled out from reference TRBV19 and TRBJ2-7, the complete variable domain reads DGGITQSPKYLFRKEGQNVTLSCEQNLNHDAMYWYRQDPGQGLRLIYYSQIVNDFQKGDIAEGYSVSREKKESFPLTVTSAQKNPTAFYLCASSISSGSGEQYFGPGTRLTVT.

The chain joins TRBV19 to TRBJ1-3; 7 bases fit TRBD1. The CDR3 is made up of 16 amino acids. The V segment lost 1 base and the J segment 0 bases; nucleotides outside the gene matches: 3. The germline CDR1 and CDR2 sequences are LNHDA and SQIVND (reference sequence). As DNA, the CDR3 is TGTGCCAGTAGTATAGGGGGACAGTCCTCTGGAAACACCATATATTTT. It yields the protein CASSIGGQSSGNTIYF.

This clone has just a few counts. The chain carries TRBV29-1 and TRBJ1-1, with 9 bases identical to TRBD1. The CDR3 covers 14 residues. The germline V gene encodes CDR1 SQVTM and CDR2 ANQGSEA. The J segment lost 6 bases and the V segment lost 3 bases, leaving 8 bases of the junction unmatched. The CDR3 here is CSVDLGTGGPEAFF. The CDR3 bases are TGCAGCGTTGATCTTGGTACAGGGGGCCCTGAAGCTTTCTTT.

The rearrangement links TRBV7-3 to TRBJ2-3, with D possibly being TRBD2 (6 bases). There are 16 residues in the CDR3. Germline V lookup: CDR1 SGHTA, CDR2 FQGTGA. Trimming shortened V by 1 base and J by 5 bases, and 16 bases separated the two germline ends. CDR3 DNA sequence: TGTGCCAGCAGCTTAATGGGGGGACTCGCGATAGATACGCAGTATTTT. Its protein is CASSLMGGLAIDTQYF.